The rows below give T cell receptor beta chains drawn from one sample of a study of blood T cell repertoires in COVID-19. Data came from immunoSEQ multiplex PCR; TCRdb stores just in-frame clones and leaves some out. The sample carries approximately 200,000 clones, roughly 80% recorded once. The sample comprised peripheral blood. All receptors come from a woman in her fifties or sixties who had recovered from COVID-19. Both conserved end residues are part of each CDR3. Fields, in order: clone size, D gene, V gene, J gene, CDR3 DNA, CDR3 protein. A D gene is named only where the DNA matches it firmly. Size is omitted from some rows. Given values are once, few, many or a class for expanded clones.

abundance: NA; d_gene: NA; v_gene: TRBV7-9; j_gene: TRBJ2-3; CDR3nt: TGTGCCAGCAGCTTAGCGGGGGCCGGCACAGATACGCAGTATTTT; CDR3aa: CASSLAGAGTDTQYF
abundance: NA; d_gene: NA; v_gene: TRBV29-1; j_gene: TRBJ1-2; CDR3nt: TGCAGCGCCGGGACATACGACTATGGCTACACCTTC; CDR3aa: CSAGTYDYGYTF
abundance: NA; d_gene: NA; v_gene: TRBV10-2; j_gene: TRBJ2-4; CDR3nt: TGCGCCAGCAGTGAGGAAGGCAGCGGCATTCAGTACTTC; CDR3aa: CASSEEGSGIQYF
abundance: NA; d_gene: NA; v_gene: TRBV6-6; j_gene: TRBJ1-1; CDR3nt: TGTGCCAGCAGTGGACAGCCCAAGAACACTGAAGCTTTCTTT; CDR3aa: CASSGQPKNTEAFF
abundance: NA; d_gene: TRBD1; v_gene: TRBV5-6; j_gene: TRBJ1-2; CDR3nt: TGTGCCAGCAGCTACTGGACAGGGGACAACTATGGCTACACCTTC; CDR3aa: CASSYWTGDNYGYTF
abundance: once; d_gene: NA; v_gene: TRBV3-1/TRBV3-2; j_gene: TRBJ1-1; CDR3nt: TGTGCCAGCAGCCCCAACGAGGGAAACACTGAAGCTTTCTTT; CDR3aa: CASSPNEGNTEAFF
abundance: NA; d_gene: TRBD2; v_gene: TRBV4-1; j_gene: TRBJ2-5; CDR3nt: TGCGCCAGCAGCCAAGCTGGCGGGGGGCCGCCTTTGGCCCAGTACTTC; CDR3aa: CASSQAGGGPPLAQYF
abundance: NA; d_gene: TRBD1; v_gene: TRBV9; j_gene: TRBJ2-5; CDR3nt: TGTGCCAGCAGCGTAGAGACAGGGGTGTGGGAGACCCAGTACTTC; CDR3aa: CASSVETGVWETQYF
abundance: NA; d_gene: TRBD2; v_gene: TRBV5-6; j_gene: TRBJ2-5; CDR3nt: TGTGCCAGCAGCCGGACTAGCGGTCAAGAGACCCAGTACTTC; CDR3aa: CASSRTSGQETQYF
abundance: NA; d_gene: TRBD2; v_gene: TRBV9; j_gene: TRBJ2-3; CDR3nt: TGTGCCAGCAGCGTAGATCACCTAGCGGGGGGGCCTAATACGCAGTATTTT; CDR3aa: CASSVDHLAGGPNTQYF
abundance: NA; d_gene: NA; v_gene: TRBV5-1; j_gene: TRBJ1-1; CDR3nt: TGCGCCAGCAGCTTCTCGGGGGAGAACACTGAAGCTTTCTTT; CDR3aa: CASSFSGENTEAFF
abundance: NA; d_gene: TRBD1; v_gene: TRBV3-1/TRBV3-2; j_gene: TRBJ1-2; CDR3nt: TGTGCCAGCAGCCAAGTAAGGGGGCGTTCTGGCTACACCTTC; CDR3aa: CASSQVRGRSGYTF
abundance: NA; d_gene: NA; v_gene: TRBV6-2/TRBV6-3; j_gene: TRBJ1-5; CDR3nt: TGTGCCAGCAGTTACAGGCCCGGGGGTCAGCCCCAGCATTTT; CDR3aa: CASSYRPGGQPQHF
abundance: NA; d_gene: TRBD2; v_gene: TRBV11-1; j_gene: TRBJ2-3; CDR3nt: TGTGCCAGCAGCTTAGAGCGGGGGGGCCGGGGTACGCAGTATTTT; CDR3aa: CASSLERGGRGTQYF
abundance: NA; d_gene: TRBD1; v_gene: TRBV6-5; j_gene: TRBJ1-4; CDR3nt: TGTGCCAGCAGCGAGACAGGGCATGAAAAACTGTTTTTT; CDR3aa: CASSETGHEKLFF
abundance: NA; d_gene: NA; v_gene: TRBV19; j_gene: TRBJ1-5; CDR3nt: TGTGCCAGTAGTATTGAGTCAGGGAATCAGCCCCAGCATTTT; CDR3aa: CASSIESGNQPQHF
abundance: NA; d_gene: TRBD2; v_gene: TRBV7-8; j_gene: TRBJ2-5; CDR3nt: TGTGCCAGCAGCTGGGGGATACTAGCGGGGGGAGATGAGACCCAGTACTTC; CDR3aa: CASSWGILAGGDETQYF
abundance: NA; d_gene: NA; v_gene: TRBV18; j_gene: TRBJ2-7; CDR3nt: TGTGCCAGCTCATCTCGACAGTACGAGCAGTACTTC; CDR3aa: CASSSRQYEQYF
abundance: NA; d_gene: NA; v_gene: TRBV5-8; j_gene: TRBJ2-2; CDR3nt: TGTGCCAGCAGCCCAGATGACAGAAGTGATTTTCGGAAAAACACCGGGGAGCTGTTTTTT; CDR3aa: CASSPDDRSDFRKNTGELFF
abundance: once; d_gene: TRBD2; v_gene: TRBV14; j_gene: TRBJ2-7; CDR3nt: TGTGCCAGCAGCCGAGGGACTACCATCGCACGCCAGTACTTC; CDR3aa: CASSRGTTIARQYF
abundance: NA; d_gene: NA; v_gene: TRBV4-2; j_gene: TRBJ1-6; CDR3nt: TGTGCCAGCTGCCTCAGCAGCGGGGGCTATTCACCCCTCCACTTT; CDR3aa: CASCLSSGGYSPLHF
abundance: NA; d_gene: NA; v_gene: TRBV7-9; j_gene: TRBJ2-5; CDR3nt: TGTGCCAGCAGCAACACAGGGAGTGGGACCCAGTACTTC; CDR3aa: CASSNTGSGTQYF
abundance: NA; d_gene: NA; v_gene: TRBV9; j_gene: TRBJ2-1; CDR3nt: TGTGCCAGCAGCCCCCGGGAGTACAATGAGCAGTTCTTC; CDR3aa: CASSPREYNEQFF
abundance: NA; d_gene: NA; v_gene: TRBV6-6; j_gene: TRBJ2-1; CDR3nt: TGTGCCAGCAGTTACCTAGCCCATGAGCAGTTCTTC; CDR3aa: CASSYLAHEQFF
abundance: NA; d_gene: TRBD1; v_gene: TRBV5-1; j_gene: TRBJ1-2; CDR3nt: TGCGCCAGCAGCTTGGGGCAGGGGGGATATGGCTACACCTTC; CDR3aa: CASSLGQGGYGYTF
abundance: NA; d_gene: NA; v_gene: TRBV18; j_gene: TRBJ1-1; CDR3nt: TGTGCCAGCTCACTATCGACAGAGAACACTGAAGCTTTCTTT; CDR3aa: CASSLSTENTEAFF
abundance: NA; d_gene: TRBD1; v_gene: TRBV30; j_gene: TRBJ1-1; CDR3nt: TGTGCCTGGCGGCGACAGGGTGGCACTGAAGCTTTCTTT; CDR3aa: CAWRRQGGTEAFF
abundance: NA; d_gene: NA; v_gene: TRBV29-1; j_gene: TRBJ2-7; CDR3nt: TGCAGCGTTGTTTACAACTACGAGCAGTACTTC; CDR3aa: CSVVYNYEQYF
abundance: NA; d_gene: NA; v_gene: TRBV7-9; j_gene: TRBJ1-1; CDR3nt: TGTGCCACCTCCAGGGTGAACACTGAAGCTTTCTTT; CDR3aa: CATSRVNTEAFF
abundance: few; d_gene: NA; v_gene: TRBV10-3; j_gene: TRBJ2-5; CDR3nt: TGTGCCATCAGTGAGCAACTAGGTAGGGAGACCCAGTACTTC; CDR3aa: CAISEQLGRETQYF
abundance: NA; d_gene: TRBD1; v_gene: TRBV5-8; j_gene: TRBJ2-5; CDR3nt: TGTGCCAGCGGGGACAGGGTCCTACAAGAGACCCAGTACTTC; CDR3aa: CASGDRVLQETQYF
abundance: few; d_gene: TRBD1; v_gene: TRBV5-1; j_gene: TRBJ1-6; CDR3nt: TGCGCCAGCAGCCCGGGACAGCTTACTCCTAATTCACCCCTCCACTTT; CDR3aa: CASSPGQLTPNSPLHF
abundance: NA; d_gene: NA; v_gene: TRBV29-1; j_gene: TRBJ1-1; CDR3nt: TGCAGCGTTGAAAGTAGGGCACGGGGGGACACTGAAGCTTTCTTT; CDR3aa: CSVESRARGDTEAFF
abundance: NA; d_gene: NA; v_gene: TRBV5-7; j_gene: TRBJ1-1; CDR3nt: TGTGCCAGCAGCTTGTTGTCGACAGAGAACACTGAAGCTTTCTTT; CDR3aa: CASSLLSTENTEAFF
abundance: NA; d_gene: NA; v_gene: TRBV6-6; j_gene: TRBJ1-1; CDR3nt: TGTGCCAGCAGTTACGTAATCAACACTGAAGCTTTCTTT; CDR3aa: CASSYVINTEAFF
abundance: NA; d_gene: TRBD1; v_gene: TRBV19; j_gene: TRBJ2-7; CDR3nt: TGTGCCAGTAGTAGGGGACAGACCCGGGGCGACGAGCAGTACTTC; CDR3aa: CASSRGQTRGDEQYF
abundance: NA; d_gene: NA; v_gene: TRBV6-5; j_gene: TRBJ1-3; CDR3nt: TGTGCCAGCAGTTTGAGTGTCTCTGGAAACACCATATATTTT; CDR3aa: CASSLSVSGNTIYF
abundance: NA; d_gene: NA; v_gene: TRBV21-1; j_gene: TRBJ2-1; CDR3nt: TGTGCCAGCAGCAAGCAGGGGGCGGGATACAATGAGCAGTTCTTC; CDR3aa: CASSKQGAGYNEQFF
abundance: few; d_gene: NA; v_gene: TRBV5-1; j_gene: TRBJ2-3; CDR3nt: TGCGCCAGCAGCTTGGCTCTCAGCACAGATACGCAGTATTTT; CDR3aa: CASSLALSTDTQYF
abundance: NA; d_gene: TRBD2; v_gene: TRBV7-3; j_gene: TRBJ2-1; CDR3nt: TGTGCCAGCAGCTCACCAGGTAGCGGGGGGTCGAATGAGCAGTTCTTC; CDR3aa: CASSSPGSGGSNEQFF
abundance: NA; d_gene: NA; v_gene: TRBV29-1; j_gene: TRBJ1-1; CDR3nt: TGCAGCGTTAACAGGGTGGGGACTGAAGCTTTCTTT; CDR3aa: CSVNRVGTEAFF
abundance: NA; d_gene: TRBD1; v_gene: TRBV19; j_gene: TRBJ1-5; CDR3nt: TGTGCCAGTAAACCCGGGACAGGGGGTCATAGCAATCAGCCCCAGCATTTT; CDR3aa: CASKPGTGGHSNQPQHF
abundance: NA; d_gene: NA; v_gene: TRBV15; j_gene: TRBJ2-7; CDR3nt: TGTGCCACCAGCATCCAGGCAGGGTGGACCTACGAGCAGTACTTC; CDR3aa: CATSIQAGWTYEQYF
abundance: NA; d_gene: NA; v_gene: TRBV7-9; j_gene: TRBJ1-1; CDR3nt: TGTGCCAGCGGCGGACAGAACACTGAAGCTTTCTTT; CDR3aa: CASGGQNTEAFF
abundance: NA; d_gene: NA; v_gene: TRBV7-2; j_gene: TRBJ2-7; CDR3nt: TGTGCCAGCAGCCCGCGGGGAAACCCCTACGAGCAGTACTTC; CDR3aa: CASSPRGNPYEQYF
abundance: NA; d_gene: NA; v_gene: TRBV3-1/TRBV3-2; j_gene: TRBJ2-1; CDR3nt: TGTGCCAGCACCCCGGGGCCAACAGGGAAGAAACAGTTCTTC; CDR3aa: CASTPGPTGKKQFF
abundance: NA; d_gene: NA; v_gene: TRBV5-1; j_gene: TRBJ2-5; CDR3nt: TGCGCCAGCAGCCTCGGGGGAAGGGAGACCCAGTACTTC; CDR3aa: CASSLGGRETQYF
abundance: NA; d_gene: NA; v_gene: TRBV7-9; j_gene: TRBJ2-1; CDR3nt: TGTGCCAGCAGCTTAGTGATTAAACTAGCAGACAATGAGCAGTTCTTC; CDR3aa: CASSLVIKLADNEQFF
abundance: NA; d_gene: NA; v_gene: TRBV19; j_gene: TRBJ2-2; CDR3nt: TGTGCCAGTAGTATAGGGACAGTAAACACCGGGGAGCTGTTTTTT; CDR3aa: CASSIGTVNTGELFF
abundance: NA; d_gene: NA; v_gene: TRBV7-2; j_gene: TRBJ2-3; CDR3nt: TGTGCCAGCAGCCCCTCTATAGCACAACCCACAGATACGCAGTATTTT; CDR3aa: CASSPSIAQPTDTQYF
abundance: NA; d_gene: NA; v_gene: TRBV12-3/TRBV12-4; j_gene: TRBJ2-2; CDR3nt: TGTGCCAGCAGGTTGACTTCGACCGGGGAGCTGTTTTTT; CDR3aa: CASRLTSTGELFF
abundance: NA; d_gene: NA; v_gene: TRBV19; j_gene: TRBJ1-2; CDR3nt: TGTGCCAGTAGTATCGAGGGCAGTCTGGGCTATGGCCACACCTTC; CDR3aa: CASSIEGSLGYGHTF
abundance: NA; d_gene: NA; v_gene: TRBV2; j_gene: TRBJ2-7; CDR3nt: TGTGCCAGCATGGGGAGGGTCCAAGGGGGAGAGCAGTACTTC; CDR3aa: CASMGRVQGGEQYF
abundance: NA; d_gene: NA; v_gene: TRBV6-5; j_gene: TRBJ1-2; CDR3nt: TGTGCCAGCAGGCCCGGGGGGAACTATGGCTACACCTTC; CDR3aa: CASRPGGNYGYTF
abundance: NA; d_gene: TRBD2; v_gene: TRBV6-2/TRBV6-3; j_gene: TRBJ2-7; CDR3nt: TGTGCCAGCAGCCTCGAGGGACTAGCGATCGAGCAGTACTTC; CDR3aa: CASSLEGLAIEQYF
abundance: NA; d_gene: TRBD2; v_gene: TRBV4-1; j_gene: TRBJ2-1; CDR3nt: TGCGCCAGCAGCCAAGATCCTAGCGGGGGGAGCTACAATGAGCAGTTCTTC; CDR3aa: CASSQDPSGGSYNEQFF
abundance: NA; d_gene: TRBD2; v_gene: TRBV6-5; j_gene: TRBJ2-5; CDR3nt: TGTGCCAGCAGATTCGGACTAGCCGGAAGCGGGACCCAGTACTTC; CDR3aa: CASRFGLAGSGTQYF
abundance: NA; d_gene: TRBD1; v_gene: TRBV7-8; j_gene: TRBJ1-6; CDR3nt: TGTGCCAGCAGCTCTACAGGGGGCCTCTCACCCCTCCACTTT; CDR3aa: CASSSTGGLSPLHF
abundance: NA; d_gene: NA; v_gene: TRBV6-5; j_gene: TRBJ1-5; CDR3nt: TGTGCCAGCACCACGACAGGAGACAATCAGCCCCAGCATTTT; CDR3aa: CASTTTGDNQPQHF
abundance: NA; d_gene: TRBD2; v_gene: TRBV18; j_gene: TRBJ2-3; CDR3nt: TGTGCCAGCTCACCACCGGTAGCGGGGGACGATACGCAGTATTTT; CDR3aa: CASSPPVAGDDTQYF